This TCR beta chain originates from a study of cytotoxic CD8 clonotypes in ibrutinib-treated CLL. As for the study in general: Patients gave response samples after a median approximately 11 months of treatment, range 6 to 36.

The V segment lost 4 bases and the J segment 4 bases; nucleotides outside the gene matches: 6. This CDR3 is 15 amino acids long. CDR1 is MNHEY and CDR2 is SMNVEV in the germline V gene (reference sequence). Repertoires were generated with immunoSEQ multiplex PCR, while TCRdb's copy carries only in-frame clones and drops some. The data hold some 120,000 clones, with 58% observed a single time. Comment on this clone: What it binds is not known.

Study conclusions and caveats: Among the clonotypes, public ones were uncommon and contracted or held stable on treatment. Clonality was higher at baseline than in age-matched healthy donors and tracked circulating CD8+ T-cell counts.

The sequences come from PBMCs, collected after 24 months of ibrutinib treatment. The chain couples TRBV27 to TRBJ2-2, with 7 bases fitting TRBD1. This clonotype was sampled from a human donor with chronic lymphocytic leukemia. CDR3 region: CASSSGGSGTGELFF. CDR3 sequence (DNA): TGTGCCAGCAGTTCAGGGGGTTCGGGCACCGGGGAGCTGTTTTTT.